The rows below give T cell receptor beta chains drawn from one sample of a study of Ad26.COV2.S vaccination and SARS-CoV-2 variants. The method was immunoSEQ multiplex PCR; TCRdb's version includes in-frame clones alone and lacks a portion of them. Of about 350,000 clones listed, about 86% are singletons. Sequences were derived from peripheral blood, sampled in a trial of Ad26.COV2.S vaccine versus placebo. The receptors shown here come from a person aged 18 to 65 who received the Ad26.COV2.S COVID-19 vaccine or a placebo. The CDR3 runs from the conserved cysteine through the conserved F or W. D genes are given only for firm matches. Size tells how often a clone was seen (once, few, many) or the class of an expanded clone, and some rows leave it out.

size: -; D: -; J: TRBJ2-5; V: TRBV28; CDR3: CASSLVRERLWGETQYF; DNA: TGTGCCAGCAGCCTCGTAAGAGAGCGACTCTGGGGGGAGACCCAGTACTTC
size: -; D: TRBD2; J: TRBJ2-1; V: TRBV4-3; CDR3: CASSQGAGGDNEQFF; DNA: TGCGCCAGCAGCCAAGGAGCGGGAGGAGACAATGAGCAGTTCTTC
size: -; D: -; J: TRBJ2-5; V: TRBV5-1; CDR3: CASSWSVQETQYF; DNA: TGCGCCAGCAGTTGGTCGGTGCAAGAGACCCAGTACTTC
size: once; D: TRBD1; J: TRBJ1-4; V: TRBV5-8; CDR3: CASSQPGQDNEKLFF; DNA: TGTGCCAGCAGCCAACCGGGACAGGACAATGAAAAACTGTTTTTT
size: -; D: -; J: TRBJ1-1; V: TRBV6-4; CDR3: CASSPLEGTEAFF; DNA: TGTGCCAGCAGTCCCCTCGAGGGAACTGAAGCTTTCTTT
size: once; D: -; J: TRBJ2-1; V: TRBV6-6; CDR3: CASSITGIEQFF; DNA: TGTGCCAGCAGCATTACTGGGATTGAGCAGTTCTTC
size: -; D: TRBD1; J: TRBJ2-5; V: TRBV5-1; CDR3: CASSFRGQETQYF; DNA: TGCGCCAGCAGCTTCAGGGGGCAGGAGACCCAGTACTTC
size: -; D: -; J: TRBJ2-7; V: TRBV27; CDR3: CASSFRSRYEQYF; DNA: TGTGCCAGCAGTTTTCGTAGCAGGTACGAGCAGTACTTC
size: -; D: -; J: TRBJ1-1; V: TRBV5-4; CDR3: CASSLDGSSYRNTEAFF; DNA: TGTGCCAGCAGCTTGGACGGCAGCTCGTATCGGAACACTGAAGCTTTCTTT
size: few; D: TRBD2; J: TRBJ2-3; V: TRBV7-8; CDR3: CASSSPGTSGGSRTDTQYF; DNA: TGTGCCAGCAGCTCCCCCGGGACTAGCGGGGGGAGTCGCACAGATACGCAGTATTTT